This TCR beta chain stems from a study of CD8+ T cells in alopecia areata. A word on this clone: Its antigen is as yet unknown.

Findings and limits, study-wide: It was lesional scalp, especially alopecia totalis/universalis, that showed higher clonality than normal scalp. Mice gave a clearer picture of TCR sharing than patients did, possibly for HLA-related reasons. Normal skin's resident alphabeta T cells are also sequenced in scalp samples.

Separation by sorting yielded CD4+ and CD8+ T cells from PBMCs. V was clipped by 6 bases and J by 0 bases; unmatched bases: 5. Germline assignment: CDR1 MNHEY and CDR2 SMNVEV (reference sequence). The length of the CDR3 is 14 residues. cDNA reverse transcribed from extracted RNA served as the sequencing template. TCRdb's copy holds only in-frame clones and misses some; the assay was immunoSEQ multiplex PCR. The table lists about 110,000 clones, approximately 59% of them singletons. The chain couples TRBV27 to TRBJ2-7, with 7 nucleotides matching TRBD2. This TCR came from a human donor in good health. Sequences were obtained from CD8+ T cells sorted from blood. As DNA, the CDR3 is TGTGCCAGCAGCCTAGCGGTGAGCTCCTACGAGCAGTACTTC. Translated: CASSLAVSSYEQYF.